The 14 T cell receptor beta chains in this list originate from one sample, sequenced in a study of cytomegalovirus exposure and HLA in healthy donors. Method: immunoSEQ multiplex PCR; TCRdb's copy keeps in-frame clones and lacks some. The repertoire holds 55,000 to 70,000 clones, over 75% seen once, with over 2% in the top ten. Material: PBMCs. These receptors were collected from a woman younger than 45 in good health and CMV-seronegative.

V gene TRBV23-1 combines with J gene TRBJ2-5; tentative D call: TRBD2 (5 bases). TRBV23-1 is given ORF status, its function remaining uncertain. V lost 7 bases and J 1 base, leaving 13 bases between the germline ends. The CDR3 loop spans 14 amino acids. CDR3 amino acids: CASTGRVAQETQYF. The CDR3 nucleotides are TGCGCCAGCACTGGGCGGGTCGCCCAAGAGACCCAGTACTTC.

The V call is TRBV15, the J call TRBJ2-5, with D maybe TRBD2 (6 bases). CDR1 LNHNV and CDR2 YYDKDF come from the germline V gene (reference sequence). V was shortened by 0 bases and J by 9 bases, with 17 bases between the two germline ends. The CDR3 runs to 15 residues. The CDR3 DNA sequence: TGTGCCACCAGCAGAGATCAGGCTAGGGGACTTCCCCAGTACTTC. This translates into CATSRDQARGLPQYF.

The chain joins TRBV19 to TRBJ2-1; the D is unclear. The CDR3 has 15 residues. V was cut by 1 base and J by 1 base, with 8 bases left in between. Germline CDR1 is LNHDA and CDR2 is SQIVND (reference sequence). The CDR3: CASSIAGVSYNEQFF. Written as DNA, the CDR3 is TGTGCCAGTAGTATAGCAGGCGTTTCCTACAATGAGCAGTTCTTC.

This clone appeared once. The chain employs TRBV27 and TRBJ2-3; D uncertain. This CDR3 comprises 18 residues. Germline loops: CDR1 MNHEY, CDR2 SMNVEV (reference sequence). The germline V and J ends were trimmed by 4 bases and 6 bases, with 26 bases remaining between them. DNA for the CDR3: TGTGCCAGCAGTTCCCAGACGTTGGGCTTCCACTTTGAGGATACGCAGTATTTT. Translating it yields CASSSQTLGFHFEDTQYF.

The table lists this clone with a count of one. The rearrangement uses TRBV5-1 and TRBJ2-2; D gene unclear. Germline V gene data show CDR1 as SGHRS and CDR2 as YFSETQ. This CDR3 region has 14 residues. The V end was cut by 0 bases, the J end by 4 bases, with 7 bases between. CDR3 coding DNA: TGCGCCAGCAGCTTGGGCTACAGCACCGGGGAGCTGTTTTTT. Translating gives CASSLGYSTGELFF.

The genes are TRBV9 and TRBJ2-1; TRBD2 might be the D (5 bases). This CDR3 region has 13 residues. Deletions cut 2 bases from V and 7 bases from J, with 10 bases between. Per the germline V gene, CDR1 is SGDLS and CDR2 is YYNGEE. CDR3 DNA: TGTGCCAGCAGCGTTTCCCCGGGGAATGAGCAGTTCTTC. Translation gives CASSVSPGNEQFF.

This sequence joins TRBV9 and TRBJ2-1, with TRBD2 matching over 12 bases. The length of the CDR3 is 15 residues. J gave up 5 bases and V 6 bases, and 6 bases lay outside the gene matches. Germline-derived CDR1 and CDR2 are SGDLS and YYNGEE. For the CDR3, the DNA is TGTGCCAGCACGCCGACTAGCGGGAGAAACAATGAGCAGTTCTTC. This sequence encodes CASTPTSGRNNEQFF.

The chain employs TRBV4-1 and TRBJ2-3; the match to TRBD1 covers 7 bases. The CDR3 runs to 14 residues. CDR1 MGHRA and CDR2 YSYEKL come from the germline V gene. V gave up 4 bases and J gave up 3 bases; unmatched junction bases: 4. The CDR3 DNA follows: TGCGCCAGCAGCCGGGACAGCTTGACAGATACGCAGTATTTT. It yields the protein CASSRDSLTDTQYF.

The chain combines TRBV2 with TRBJ2-3, with 11 bases fitting TRBD2. The CDR3 length is 17 residues. From germline, CDR1 is SNHLY and CDR2 FYNNEI. After removal of 6 bases from V and 0 bases from J, the junction contained 8 bases not matched to a gene. CDR3 sequence reads: CASRTGTSGRSTDTQYF. The CDR3 region has the DNA TGTGCCAGCAGGACCGGGACTAGCGGACGGAGCACAGATACGCAGTATTTT.

The rearrangement joins TRBV29-1 to TRBJ2-1, with TRBD2 matching over 7 bases. The CDR3 contains 11 residues. From germline, CDR1 is SQVTM and CDR2 ANQGSEA. V was clipped by 7 bases and J by 8 bases; unmatched bases: 5. The CDR3 DNA sequence: TGCAGCGGGGGGGGAGGTTATGAGCAGTTCTTC. It is translated as CSGGGGYEQFF.

The count of this clone is one. The rearrangement uses TRBV4-3 and TRBJ1-2; D ambiguous. The CDR3 runs to 15 residues. The V and J ends lost 1 base and 0 bases respectively, with 9 bases between them. Germline CDR1 is LGHNA and CDR2 is YSLEER. The CDR3 loop reads CASSQAQRPNYGYTF. The CDR3 DNA sequence: TGCGCCAGCAGCCAAGCACAGCGGCCTAACTATGGCTACACCTTC.

This chain links TRBV6-1 with TRBJ2-7, with 7 bases aligning to TRBD2. V gave up 9 bases and J gave up 5 bases; unmatched junction bases: 10. The germline V gene encodes CDR1 MNHNS and CDR2 SASEGT. This CDR3 comprises 13 residues. Written as DNA, the CDR3 is TGTGCCAGTCGACGGGGGGAACCTCACGAGCAGTACTTC. Translated, it gives CASRRGEPHEQYF.

This chain links TRBV9 with TRBJ2-2; TRBD2 might be the D (5 bases). This CDR3 spans 16 amino acids. The germline gives CDR1 SGDLS, CDR2 YYNGEE. The V and J ends lost 3 bases and 4 bases respectively, with 16 bases between them. In nucleotides, the CDR3 is TGTGCCAGCAGCGCTGCGGCCGGGGTTCGCACCGGGGAGCTGTTTTTT. Residues: CASSAAAGVRTGELFF.

The V and J genes are TRBV6-1 and TRBJ1-1; a weak D match, TRBD1 (5 bases). CDR1 is MNHNS and CDR2 is SASEGT in the germline V gene. V dropped 0 bases and J dropped 6 bases, with 20 bases sitting between them. CDR3 length equals 17 residues. DNA for the CDR3: TGTGCCAGCAGTGAAGCCCCGCCGGGGACGGGGGTCGCTGAAGCTTTCTTT. This encodes CASSEAPPGTGVAEAFF.